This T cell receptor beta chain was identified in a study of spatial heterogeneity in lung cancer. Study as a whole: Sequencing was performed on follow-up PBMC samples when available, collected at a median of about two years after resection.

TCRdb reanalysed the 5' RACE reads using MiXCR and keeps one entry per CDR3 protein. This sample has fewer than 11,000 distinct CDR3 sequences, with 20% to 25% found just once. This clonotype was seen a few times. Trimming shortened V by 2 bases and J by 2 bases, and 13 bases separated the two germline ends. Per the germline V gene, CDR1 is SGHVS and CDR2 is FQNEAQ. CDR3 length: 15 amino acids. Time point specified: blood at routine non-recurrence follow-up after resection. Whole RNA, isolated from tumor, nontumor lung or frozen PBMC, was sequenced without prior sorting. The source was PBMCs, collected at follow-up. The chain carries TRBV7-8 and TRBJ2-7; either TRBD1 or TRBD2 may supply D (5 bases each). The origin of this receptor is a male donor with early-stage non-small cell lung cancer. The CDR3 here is CASSLLGTIPYEQYF. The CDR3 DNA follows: TGTGCCAGCAGCTTATTGGGGACGATTCCCTACGAGCAGTACTTC.